In this sample, the clone carrying this TCR beta chain turned up many times. Each CDR3 protein is one row after TCRdb ran MiXCR on the 5' RACE reads. The sample lists more than 45,000 distinct CDR3 sequences, roughly 5.5% occurring once. The data derive from a study of early T cells in non-severe SARS-CoV-2 infection. Germline V gives CDR1 SEHNR, CDR2 FQNEAQ (reference sequence). The CDR3 has 16 amino acids. V was shortened by 5 bases and J by 3 bases, with 18 bases between the two germline ends. The sample taken for sequencing was whole blood. The chain couples TRBV7-9 to TRBJ2-3; D assignment may be TRBD1 or TRBD2 (5 bases each). The receptor was derived from an adult who was a healthcare worker with PCR-confirmed SARS-CoV-2 infection or an uninfected control (not recorded which). The CDR3, as DNA: TGTGCCAGCAGCCCTACCCAGCCCGAGGGGACAGATACGCAGTATTTT. It specifies CASSPTQPEGTDTQYF.